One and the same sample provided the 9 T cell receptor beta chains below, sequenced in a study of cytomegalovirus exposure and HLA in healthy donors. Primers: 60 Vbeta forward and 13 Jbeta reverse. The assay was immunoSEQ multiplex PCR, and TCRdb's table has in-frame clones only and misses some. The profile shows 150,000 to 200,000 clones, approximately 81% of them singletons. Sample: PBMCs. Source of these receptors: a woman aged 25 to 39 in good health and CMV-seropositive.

The CDR3 nucleotides are TGCGCCAGCAGCTTGGGACAGGGTAACGGCTACACCTTC. Its protein product is CASSLGQGNGYTF. The chain links TRBV5-1 to TRBJ1-2, with 7 bases matching TRBD1. The CDR3 is 13 residues long. V gave up 0 bases and J gave up 8 bases; unmatched junction bases: 4. CDR1 and CDR2 (germline): SGHRS, YFSETQ.

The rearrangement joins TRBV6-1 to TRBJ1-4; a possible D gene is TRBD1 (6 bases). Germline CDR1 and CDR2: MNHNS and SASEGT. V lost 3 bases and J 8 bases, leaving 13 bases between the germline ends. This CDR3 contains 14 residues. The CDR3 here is CASSEGGAGEKLFF. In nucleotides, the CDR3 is TGTGCCAGCAGTGAGGGGGGGGCAGGCGAAAAACTGTTTTTT.

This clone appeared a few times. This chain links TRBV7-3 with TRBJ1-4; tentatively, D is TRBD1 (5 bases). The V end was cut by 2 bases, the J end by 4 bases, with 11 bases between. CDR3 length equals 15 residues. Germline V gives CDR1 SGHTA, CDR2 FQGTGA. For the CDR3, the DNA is TGTGCCAGCAGCTTATCCGGAGGGGTTAATGAAAAACTGTTTTTT. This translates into CASSLSGGVNEKLFF.

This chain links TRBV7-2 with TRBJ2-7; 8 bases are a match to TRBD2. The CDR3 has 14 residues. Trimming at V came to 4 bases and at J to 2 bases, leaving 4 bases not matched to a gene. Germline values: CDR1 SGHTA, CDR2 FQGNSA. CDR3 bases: TGTGCCAGCAGCTCTGGCGGGGGGACCTACGAGCAGTACTTC. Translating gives CASSSGGGTYEQYF.

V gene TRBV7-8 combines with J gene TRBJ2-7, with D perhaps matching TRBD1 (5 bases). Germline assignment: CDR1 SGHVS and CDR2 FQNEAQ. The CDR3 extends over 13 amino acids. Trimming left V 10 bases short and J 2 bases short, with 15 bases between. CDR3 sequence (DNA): TGTGCCATCAGGTTGGGGCAGGCCTACGAGCAGTACTTC. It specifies CAIRLGQAYEQYF. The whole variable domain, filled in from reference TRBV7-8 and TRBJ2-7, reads GAGVSQSPRYKVAKRGQDVALRCDPISGHVSLFWYQQALGQGPEFLTYFQNEAQLDKSGLPSDRFFAERPEGSVSTLKIQRTQQEDSAVYLCAIRLGQAYEQYFGPGTRLTVT.

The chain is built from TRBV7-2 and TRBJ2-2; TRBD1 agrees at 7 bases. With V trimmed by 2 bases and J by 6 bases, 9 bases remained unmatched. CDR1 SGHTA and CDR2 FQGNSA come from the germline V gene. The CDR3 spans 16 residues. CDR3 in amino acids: CASSLNNRGFAGELFF. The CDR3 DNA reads TGTGCCAGCAGCTTAAATAACAGGGGTTTCGCCGGGGAGCTGTTTTTT.

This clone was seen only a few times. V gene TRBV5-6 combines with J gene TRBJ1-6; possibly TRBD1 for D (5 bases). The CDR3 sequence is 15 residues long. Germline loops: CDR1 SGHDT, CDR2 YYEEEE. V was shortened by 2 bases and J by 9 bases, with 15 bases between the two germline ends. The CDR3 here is CASSFRRQYSSPLHF. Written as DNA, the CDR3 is TGTGCCAGCAGCTTCCGACGACAGTACAGTTCACCCCTCCACTTT.

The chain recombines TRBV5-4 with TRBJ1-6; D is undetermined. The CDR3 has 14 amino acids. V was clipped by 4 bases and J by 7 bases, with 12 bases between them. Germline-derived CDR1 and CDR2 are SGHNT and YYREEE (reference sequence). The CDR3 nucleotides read TGTGCCAGCAGCCCCGGGCCGGGGAATTCACCCCTCCACTTT. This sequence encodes CASSPGPGNSPLHF.

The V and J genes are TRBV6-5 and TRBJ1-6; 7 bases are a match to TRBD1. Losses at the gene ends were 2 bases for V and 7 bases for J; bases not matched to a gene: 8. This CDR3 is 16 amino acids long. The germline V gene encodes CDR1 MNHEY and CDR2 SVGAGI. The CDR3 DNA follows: TGTGCCAGCAGTTACGGAGACAGGGTGGGGAATTCACCCCTCCACTTT. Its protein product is CASSYGDRVGNSPLHF.